This T cell receptor beta chain was obtained from a study of sequential checkpoint blockade in melanoma. Across the study: Patients were randomized 1:1 to nivolumab-then-ipilimumab or ipilimumab-then-nivolumab first-line. Both treatment sequences were followed by maintenance nivolumab.

The germline gives CDR1 MNHEY, CDR2 SMNVEV (reference sequence). The V segment lost 2 bases and the J segment 3 bases; nucleotides outside the gene matches: 9. There are 16 residues in the CDR3. The repertoire was sequenced with immunoSEQ multiplex PCR; TCRdb's copy has only in-frame clones and lacks some. The sample lists 10,000 to 15,000 clones, roughly 80% seen once, with 10% in the top ten. The sample's treatment: randomized to nivolumab then ipilimumab (arm A) or the reverse (arm B). DNA-damaging chemotherapy had not been given to any patient beforehand. V gene TRBV27 combines with J gene TRBJ2-7; 8 bases match TRBD1. The sample consisted of CD8+ T cells sorted from blood (inferred from file names), taken from a patient given nivolumab and ipilimumab in sequence. This TCR came from a human donor with melanoma. In DNA, the CDR3 is TGTGCCAGCAGTTTAACGGGACAGGTGGCTTTCTACGAGCAGTACTTC. This translates into CASSLTGQVAFYEQYF.